This T cell receptor (beta chain) was retrieved from a study of T-cell reconstitution after alpha-beta-depleted transplantation in children. Preparation of the TCRbeta library was carried out with unique molecular identifiers. TCRdb analysed the PCR reads with MiXCR anew, one entry per CDR3 protein. The sample consists of 300,000 to 400,000 distinct CDR3 sequences, 10% to 15% of them appearing once. V was trimmed by 7 bases and J by 5 bases, leaving 15 bases between them. This CDR3 spans 14 amino acids. This clonotype occurred many times. The V gene is TRBV12-3 or TRBV12-4, the J gene TRBJ2-1, with D tentatively TRBD2 (6 bases). This sequence was found in a human donor who donated a stem cell graft to a child with Fanconi anemia. The sample in question was PBMCs, obtained from the stem cell graft. The CDR3 sequence is CASTPGLYDNEQFF. The CDR3 DNA reads TGTGCCAGCACCCCGGGACTGTACGACAATGAGCAGTTCTTC.